A single TCR beta chain is shown here with its context. Time point given: patch test 2, 6 weeks after DPC sensitization. Described treatment: therapeutic diphenylcyclopropenone sensitization with weekly scalp DPC. The authors' total RNA extraction used unfractionated whole blood. The data stem from a study of human T cells and chemical hapten exposure. Whole-study context: Sensitization used 2% DPC on around 2 cm by around 2 cm upper inner arm skin. The upper back received 0.01% DPC by patch testing, with results read at 6 days.

TCRdb re-called the RACE reads with MiXCR, one entry per CDR3 protein. This sample carries roughly 94,000 distinct CDR3 sequences, about 9% of them seen once, and the ten largest clones take 2% to 2.5%. Looked up from germline, CDR1 is ENHRY and CDR2 is SYGVKD. The CDR3 consists of 12 residues. V was shortened by 3 bases and J by 9 bases, with 9 bases between the two germline ends. Sequences were derived from whole blood, sampled in connection with sensitization to the hapten diphenylcyclopropenone (DPC). This TCR came from a woman aged 35 to 49 with alopecia areata. Some clones in this sample may be carry-over from other donors' samples. The chain recombines TRBV10-3 with TRBJ2-1; D gene uncertain. The CDR3 sequence is CAISESLAEQFF. CDR3 nucleotides: TGTGCCATCAGTGAAAGTCTCGCTGAGCAGTTCTTC.